Listed here is a single TCR beta chain. Per the germline V gene, CDR1 is SQVTM and CDR2 is ANQGSEA. With V trimmed by 4 bases and J by 1 base, 1 base remained unmatched. CDR3 length equals 14 residues. The data derive from a study of blood T cell repertoires in COVID-19. Study-wide context: There were acute and convalescent COVID-19 samples, and they came from the United States, Italy and Spain.

Produced via immunoSEQ multiplex PCR; TCRdb's table is partial and in-frame only. The sample yields 450,000 or so clones, over 75% seen once. Seattle's enrolled individuals joined amid active infection and were then monitored longitudinally. This TCR derives from a woman aged 40 to 50 with COVID-19, enrolled during active disease. The chain recombines TRBV29-1 with TRBJ2-1; 10 bases agree with TRBD1. Sequenced input: peripheral blood. Here the CDR3 DNA reads TGCAGCGTTGCGGGACAGGGGTCCTACAATGAGCAGTTCTTC. Its translation is CSVAGQGSYNEQFF.